The present entry profiles one T cell receptor (beta chain) with its context. The data originate from a study of blood T cell repertoires in COVID-19. Study-wide context: In each case, the material was cDNA or gDNA derived from T cells, B-cell-depleted T cells, or PBMCs.

Per the study methods: Reference gene primer amplification gave estimated nucleated cell counts. This table comes from immunoSEQ multiplex PCR, and its TCRdb copy is limited to in-frame clones, with some not included. The D gene and trimming were derived from the DNA, and the V and J assignments and clone size from that table. Of under 250,000 clones listed, 65% to 85% are singletons. V lost 0 bases to trimming and J lost 8 bases, with 10 bases between them. CDR1 and CDR2 (germline): SGHRS, YFSETQ. This CDR3 has 13 residues. This TCR derives from a human donor in a cohort sampled during active COVID-19. Sequencing was carried out using peripheral blood. The chain uses TRBV5-1 and TRBJ2-3, with D possibly TRBD2 on 5 matching bases. The CDR3 nucleotides are TGCGCCAGCAGCTTGGACGGAGCGGTTACGCAGTATTTT. As protein: CASSLDGAVTQYF.